The 24 T cell receptor beta chains below were found in one sample sequenced in a study of cytomegalovirus exposure and HLA in healthy donors. Only in-frame clones appear in the TCRdb table, and some are missing; sequencing was by immunoSEQ multiplex PCR. The sample consists of approximately 270,000 clones, about 86% of them appearing once. The sequenced sample was PBMCs. These receptors came from a woman aged 18-30 years in good health and CMV-seronegative.

The chain links TRBV7-6 to TRBJ1-5; 7 nucleotides align to TRBD1. This CDR3 comprises 15 residues. J lost 4 bases, V lost 5 bases, and 8 bases had no gene match. Per the germline V gene, CDR1 is SGHVS and CDR2 is FNYEAQ. The CDR3 sequence is CASSRHGQENQPQHF. CDR3 coding DNA: TGTGCCAGCAGCCGGCACGGACAGGAAAATCAGCCCCAGCATTTT. Full variable domain (missing parts from reference TRBV7-6 and TRBJ1-5): GAGVSQSPRYKVTKRGQDVALRCDPISGHVSLYWYRQALGQGPEFLTYFNYEAQQDKSGLPNDRFSAERPEGSISTLTIQRTEQRDSAMYRCASSRHGQENQPQHFGDGTRLSIL.

This chain uses TRBV7-6 with TRBJ1-1; tentatively, D is TRBD1 (5 bases). This CDR3 is 15 amino acids long. Trimming removed 5 bases from V and 12 bases from J, with 25 bases in between. Per germline, CDR1 SGHVS and CDR2 FNYEAQ. In DNA, the CDR3 is TGTGCCAGCAGCCCAGATGGGACTGGGCGCTACAGGACTTTCTTT. Protein sequence: CASSPDGTGRYRTFF.

This sequence joins TRBV6-1 and TRBJ2-3; D unclear. V was trimmed by 3 bases and J by 2 bases, leaving 12 bases between them. Germline values: CDR1 MNHNS, CDR2 SASEGT. The CDR3 covers 15 residues. CDR3: CASSDHPIPTDTQYF. Here the CDR3 DNA reads TGTGCCAGCAGTGATCATCCCATCCCCACAGATACGCAGTATTTT.

The CDR3 DNA follows: TGCGCCAGCAGCTGGACAGGGAGGAACACTGAAGCTTTCTTT. This codes for CASSWTGRNTEAFF. The V gene is TRBV5-1, the J gene TRBJ1-1; 8 bases are shared with TRBD1. With V trimmed by 3 bases and J by 1 base, 2 bases remained unmatched. The CDR3 sequence is 14 residues long. Germline lookup yields CDR1 SGHRS and CDR2 YFSETQ.

The chain links TRBV14 to TRBJ1-2; 7 nucleotides line up with TRBD1. The CDR3 totals 16 residues. Trimming took 1 base from V and 3 from J; bases not matched to a gene: 8. Looked up from germline, CDR1 is SGHDN and CDR2 is FVKESK. CDR3 loop: CASSQGGGGNYYGYTF. The CDR3 bases are TGTGCCAGCAGCCAAGGCGGAGGGGGCAACTACTATGGCTACACCTTC.

The V and J genes are TRBV5-1 and TRBJ2-3; TRBD2 aligns across 10 bases. This CDR3 is built from 16 residues. The V segment lost 4 bases and the J segment 0 bases; nucleotides outside the gene matches: 5. Germline V CDR1 and CDR2: SGHRS, YFSETQ. In DNA, the CDR3 is TGCGCCAGCAGCGGAACTAGCGGGGCTAGCACAGATACGCAGTATTTT. Its translation: CASSGTSGASTDTQYF.

The CDR3 protein is CASSLGTATSTDTQYF. CDR3 in DNA: TGCGCCAGCAGCTTGGGGACAGCTACTAGCACAGATACGCAGTATTTT. This sequence joins TRBV5-1 and TRBJ2-3; TRBD1 might be the D (6 bases). The CDR3 extends over 16 amino acids. The ends were cut back, 0 bases at V and 0 bases at J, with 11 bases in the middle. Germline loops: CDR1 SGHRS, CDR2 YFSETQ.

The rearrangement links TRBV10-1 to TRBJ2-7, with a weak D call TRBD1 (6 bases). Trimming cost V 2 bases and J 2 bases, with 7 bases left between them. This CDR3 comprises 13 residues. Germline CDR1 reads WNHNN; CDR2 reads SYGVQD (reference sequence). CDR3 protein: CASSEGQTYEQYF. The DNA of the CDR3 is TGCGCCAGCAGTGAGGGACAGACCTACGAGCAGTACTTC.

This rearrangement joins TRBV30 to TRBJ1-6; D remains unclear. V shed 0 bases and J shed 6 bases, with 12 bases lying between them. CDR1 is GTSNPN, CDR2 SVGIG, per germline (reference sequence). The CDR3 runs 15 residues. Written as DNA, the CDR3 is TGTGCCTGGAGTGTTATTAGTGGTAGTAATTCACCCCTCCACTTT. Its protein is CAWSVISGSNSPLHF.

The chain joins TRBV11-3 to TRBJ2-1; 10 bases align to TRBD2. This CDR3 is 15 amino acids long. The V segment lost 1 base and the J segment 7 bases; nucleotides outside the gene matches: 4. Germline assignment: CDR1 SGHNT and CDR2 YENEEA. CDR3 DNA: TGTGCCAGCAGCTTAGGCCTAGCGGGAGCGAATGAGCAGTTCTTC. Amino acid sequence: CASSLGLAGANEQFF. Full variable domain (missing parts from reference TRBV11-3 and TRBJ2-1): EAGVVQSPRYKIIEKKQPVAFWCNPISGHNTLYWYLQNLGQGPELLIRYENEEAVDDSQLPKDRFSAERLKGVDSTLKIQPAELGDSAVYLCASSLGLAGANEQFFGPGTRLTVL.

Only one count was recorded for this clone. This sequence joins TRBV27 and TRBJ2-7; D perhaps matches TRBD1 (5 bases). The V end lost 7 bases, the J end lost 2 bases, and 15 bases lay between the germline ends. This CDR3 is built from 14 residues. Germline CDR1 and CDR2: MNHEY and SMNVEV (reference sequence). The CDR3, as DNA: TGTGCCAGCATGGACACCGACGGAACCTACGAGCAGTACTTC. Protein: CASMDTDGTYEQYF.

The chain joins TRBV27 to TRBJ1-1; D not certain. The germline gives CDR1 MNHEY, CDR2 SMNVEV (reference sequence). With 0 bases removed from V and 6 bases from J, the gap between germline ends came to 11 bases. CDR3 length: 14 amino acids. CDR3 DNA: TGTGCCAGCAGTTTATCCGAGACAAGGCCTGAAGCTTTCTTT. Amino acid sequence: CASSLSETRPEAFF.

This clone occurred a few times. V usage is TRBV7-2 and J usage is TRBJ2-7, with 13 bases that match TRBD2. The CDR3 contains 16 residues. With V trimmed by 5 bases and J by 2 bases, 6 bases remained unmatched. The V gene's germline CDR1 is SGHTA and CDR2 FQGNSA. The CDR3 loop reads CASSAELAGGTYEQYF. The CDR3 DNA reads TGTGCCAGCAGCGCAGAACTAGCGGGGGGGACCTACGAGCAGTACTTC. Combining the CDR3 with reference TRBV7-2 and TRBJ2-7 gives the whole variable domain GAGVSQSPSNKVTEKGKDVELRCDPISGHTALYWYRQSLGQGLEFLIYFQGNSAPDKSGLPSDRFSAERTGGSVSTLTIQRTQQEDSAVYLCASSAELAGGTYEQYFGPGTRLTVT.

The chain links TRBV5-1 to TRBJ2-7, with 8 bases matching TRBD2. Germline V lookup: CDR1 SGHRS, CDR2 YFSETQ. J was trimmed by 7 bases and V by 1 base; bases with no gene match: 7. This CDR3 has 14 amino acids. The DNA of the CDR3 is TGCGCCAGCAGCTTGACAGCGGGGGTGAAAGAGCAGTACTTC. Translation: CASSLTAGVKEQYF.

The V and J genes are TRBV30 and TRBJ1-2; no clear D. V gave up 2 bases and J gave up 8 bases, with 15 bases separating them. CDR3 length: 13 residues. The germline gives CDR1 GTSNPN, CDR2 SVGIG (reference sequence). The CDR3 sequence is CAWSRLDFQGYTF. The CDR3 DNA sequence: TGTGCCTGGAGTCGTTTAGACTTCCAAGGCTACACCTTC.

The chain employs TRBV19 and TRBJ1-2; 8 bases match TRBD1. Germline CDR1 and CDR2: LNHDA and SQIVND (reference sequence). The CDR3 consists of 15 residues. The J segment lost 5 bases and the V segment lost 7 bases, leaving 12 bases of the junction unmatched. The CDR3 DNA sequence: TGTGCCAGTAAGGAACCGGGACAGGCCCTTTATGGCTACACCTTC. Protein sequence: CASKEPGQALYGYTF.

This clone appeared a few times. The chain combines TRBV4-2 with TRBJ1-4; 9 nucleotides match TRBD1. This CDR3 has 16 residues. Germline values: CDR1 LGHNA, CDR2 YNFKEQ. V dropped 0 bases and J dropped 7; count of bases not matched to a gene: 6. The DNA of the CDR3 is TGTGCCAGCAGCCAAGATCGGGACAGGGCGACTGAAAAACTGTTTTTT. It translates to CASSQDRDRATEKLFF.

The rearrangement links TRBV7-8 to TRBJ2-3, with 10 bases identical to TRBD2. From germline, CDR1 is SGHVS and CDR2 FQNEAQ. V trimming: 1 base; J trimming: 7 bases; junction bases outside the gene matches: 8. The CDR3 is made up of 16 amino acids. The CDR3 region is CASSLERLAGPYTQYF. The CDR3, as DNA: TGTGCCAGCAGCTTAGAACGACTAGCGGGCCCGTATACGCAGTATTTT.

This chain joins TRBV9 and TRBJ1-3; TRBD1 agrees at 7 bases. J gave up 3 bases and V 4 bases, and 7 bases lay outside the gene matches. There are 15 residues in the CDR3. Per the germline V gene, CDR1 is SGDLS and CDR2 is YYNGEE. As DNA, the CDR3 is TGTGCCAGCAGCACGGGGGACAGCGATGGAAACACCATATATTTT. This translates into CASSTGDSDGNTIYF.

The rearrangement uses TRBV2 and TRBJ1-1; the D gene is possibly TRBD1 (5 bases). V dropped 6 bases and J dropped 2 bases, with 13 bases sitting between them. CDR1 and CDR2 from the germline V gene are SNHLY and FYNNEI. The CDR3 has 14 amino acids. The CDR3 nucleotides read TGTGCCAGCAGGGAGGGGTTAATTAACACTGAAGCTTTCTTT. Protein product: CASREGLINTEAFF.

The genes are TRBV19 and TRBJ1-2; possible D gene TRBD1, 5 bases. Germline assignment: CDR1 LNHDA and CDR2 SQIVND (reference sequence). The CDR3 loop spans 12 amino acids. V dropped 5 bases and J dropped 8 bases, with 12 bases sitting between them. CDR3 in amino acids: CASSAQGGGYTF. In DNA, the CDR3 is TGTGCCAGTAGTGCCCAGGGAGGGGGCTACACCTTC.

This clone was observed a handful of times. This rearrangement joins TRBV19 to TRBJ1-3, with 8 bases lining up with TRBD1. After removal of 8 bases from V and 0 bases from J, the junction contained 6 bases not matched to a gene. The CDR3 runs to 15 residues. Germline CDR1 LNHDA, CDR2 SQIVND (reference sequence). Here the CDR3 reads CASCLGQGSGNTIYF. CDR3 DNA sequence: TGTGCCAGTTGCCTCGGACAGGGCTCTGGAAACACCATATATTTT.

The rearrangement uses TRBV2 and TRBJ2-7, with TRBD2 matching 7 bases. This CDR3 contains 14 residues. The V gene's germline CDR1 is SNHLY and CDR2 FYNNEI. J was trimmed by 2 bases and V by 2 bases; bases with no gene match: 3. CDR3 loop: CASSEFGGAYEQYF. The CDR3 nucleotides read TGTGCCAGCAGTGAATTTGGGGGGGCCTACGAGCAGTACTTC.

The chain uses TRBV5-1 and TRBJ2-2; 7 nucleotides line up with TRBD1. The germline gives CDR1 SGHRS, CDR2 YFSETQ. The CDR3 runs 15 residues. V shed 5 bases, J shed 2 bases, and the junction held 6 bases outside the gene matches. The CDR3 region has the DNA TGCGCCAGCAGTCGGACAGGTGAAAACACCGGGGAGCTGTTTTTT. Its protein is CASSRTGENTGELFF.